Each of the 24 T cell receptor beta chains below was sequenced from the same sample in a study of CD8+CD57+ T cells in acquired aplastic anemia. Profiles of TCR beta VDJ and CDR3 were generated from a genomic DNA template. From the reads, TCRdb called clonotypes with MiXCR, one entry per CDR3 protein. The sample has 74,000 or so distinct CDR3 sequences, 54% seen once; the top ten hold about 8.9%. The sequencing sample was made of sorted CD4+, CD8+, or CD8+CD57+ T cells (not recorded which) from PBMCs. These receptors were obtained from a human donor in good health, serving as a control.

This clonotype was counted a few times. Given a much more abundant clone one base away, this may be a read error. The V and J genes are TRBV27 and TRBJ1-2, with D uncertain. Germline V lookup: CDR1 MNHEY, CDR2 SMNVEV (reference sequence). This CDR3 comprises 13 residues. The CDR3 reads CASSLGPNHGYTF. In nucleotides, the CDR3 is TGTGCCAGCAGTTTAGGCCCTAACCATGGCTACACCTTC.

The V and J genes are TRBV15 and TRBJ1-4; no definite D call. The CDR3 is made up of 16 amino acids. CDR1 and CDR2 (germline): LNHNV, YYDKDF (reference sequence). With 0 bases removed from V and 8 bases from J, the gap between germline ends came to 16 bases. The CDR3 spells CATSRDPRGGGEKLFF. In nucleotides, the CDR3 is TGTGCCACCAGCAGAGATCCCCGAGGAGGAGGCGAAAAACTGTTTTTT.

Concerning this clonotype: This may arise from a read error, as a much more abundant clone is one base away. V usage is TRBV4-1 and J usage is TRBJ2-1, with D tentatively TRBD1 or TRBD2 (5 bases each). The germline V gene encodes CDR1 MGHRA and CDR2 YSYEKL. This CDR3 has 15 amino acids. The CDR3 nucleotides are TGCGCCGGCAGCTACCGGGACCCAGGGTACAATGAGCAGTTCTTC. Its protein is CAGSYRDPGYNEQFF.

Comments on this clonotype: Being one base from a much bigger clone, this may be a read error. This is likely a read error, given that the CDR3 carries no conserved phenylalanine or tryptophan at its end. This chain links TRBV19 with TRBJ1-2; no clear D. The CDR3 consists of 10 residues. Per the germline V gene, CDR1 is LNHDA and CDR2 is SQIVND (reference sequence). Trimming pared 11 bases from V and 7 bases from J, leaving 11 bases between. In DNA, the CDR3 is TGTGCCGCGAAGGGTGCTGGCTACACCCTC. As protein: CAAKGAGYTL.

The chain joins TRBV10-3 to TRBJ2-7; D may be TRBD2 (6 bases). Germline assignment: CDR1 ENHRY and CDR2 SYGVKD. V shed 10 bases and J shed 0 bases, with 16 bases lying between them. CDR3 length: 14 residues. The CDR3 spells CASESGVNSYEQYF. In DNA, the CDR3 is TGTGCCAGCGAGTCGGGAGTAAACTCCTACGAGCAGTACTTC.

V gene TRBV7-3 combines with J gene TRBJ2-7; D possibly uses TRBD1 or TRBD2 (6 bases each). V was shortened by 8 bases and J by 7 bases, with 15 bases between the two germline ends. In germline, CDR1 is SGHTA, CDR2 FQGTGA. The length of the CDR3 is 12 residues. As DNA, the CDR3 is TGTGCCAGCGGCCGGGGGCCCGAGGAGCAGTACTTC. Residues: CASGRGPEEQYF.

This clonotype was recorded only once. The chain carries TRBV7-2 and TRBJ1-2; weak D call: TRBD1 (5 bases). The CDR3 runs to 15 residues. V shed 7 bases and J shed 3 bases, with 18 bases lying between them. CDR1 and CDR2 (germline): SGHTA, FQGNSA. The CDR3 sequence is CASTRYGGNDYGYTF. The DNA of the CDR3 is TGTGCCAGCACCCGATACGGGGGGAACGACTATGGCTACACCTTC.

The chain joins TRBV2 to TRBJ1-4; D unresolved. Germline loops: CDR1 SNHLY, CDR2 FYNNEI. The CDR3 contains 15 residues. V lost 5 bases to trimming and J lost 4 bases, with 14 bases between them. For the CDR3, the DNA is TGTGCCAGCAGTTTGTTGGACCTCCGTAATGAAAAACTGTTTTTT. Translating it yields CASSLLDLRNEKLFF.

The chain has TRBV7-8 and TRBJ1-1; the D is unclear. Germline V gene lookup returns CDR1 SGHVS and CDR2 FQNEAQ. The CDR3 contains 15 residues. Trimming cost V 3 bases and J 5 bases, with 16 bases left between them. The CDR3 is CASSLNVEGGTEAFF. DNA of the CDR3: TGTGCCAGCAGCTTGAACGTGGAGGGAGGGACTGAAGCTTTCTTT.

This clonotype was counted ten times or more. The chain employs TRBV9 and TRBJ1-3; 8 nucleotides match TRBD1. The CDR3 is made up of 16 amino acids. Germline V CDR1 and CDR2: SGDLS, YYNGEE. V gave up 0 bases and J gave up 4 bases; unmatched junction bases: 6. The CDR3 DNA is TGTGCCAGCAGCGTAGGACAGGGGTTTGGAGGAAACACCATATATTTT. It specifies CASSVGQGFGGNTIYF.

The genes are TRBV7-2 and TRBJ2-5; D gene unclear. Deletions cut 8 bases from V and 4 bases from J, with 14 bases between. CDR3 length: 13 residues. Per germline, CDR1 SGHTA and CDR2 FQGNSA. Here the CDR3 reads CASELKGPETQYF. The CDR3 region has the DNA TGTGCCAGCGAGCTTAAGGGTCCAGAGACCCAGTACTTC.

The chain is built from TRBV19 and TRBJ2-7, with D possibly being TRBD1 or TRBD2 (5 bases each). The CDR3 has 11 residues. V was clipped by 8 bases and J by 6 bases, with 11 bases between them. The germline gives CDR1 LNHDA, CDR2 SQIVND (reference sequence). The CDR3 nucleotides are TGTGCCAGTTCGAGGGGTTCCGAGCAGTACTTC. It codes for CASSRGSEQYF.

This clonotype was counted a few times. The conserved phenylalanine or tryptophan normally closing the CDR3 is absent here, so this likely arose from a read error. The chain couples TRBV27 to TRBJ2-7, with D hard to call. V was pared by 5 bases and J by 4 bases, with 9 bases between. Germline V gene lookup returns CDR1 MNHEY and CDR2 SMNVEV (reference sequence). The CDR3 runs 12 residues. CDR3 region: CASSPKGYEQYL. The CDR3 coding sequence is TGTGCCAGCAGTCCGAAGGGATACGAGCAGTACCTC.

This clonotype was recorded many times. V usage is TRBV7-9 and J usage is TRBJ2-5; 10 bases are a match to TRBD1. Germline CDR1 and CDR2: SEHNR and FQNEAQ (reference sequence). The length of the CDR3 is 15 residues. V gave up 4 bases and J gave up 5 bases; unmatched junction bases: 7. CDR3 in DNA: TGTGCCAGCAGCTCAGTGACAGGGGGCCGGGAGACCCAGTACTTC. This encodes CASSSVTGGRETQYF.

In regard to this clonotype: A junction end diverges from the germline sequence, so it may reflect a read error. The chain carries TRBV10-1 and TRBJ2-3; D is unclear. CDR1 and CDR2 (germline): WNHNN, SYGVQD (reference sequence). The CDR3 covers 13 residues. CDR3 DNA: TGCCCCAGCAGTGGGGTACCTGGAGATACGCAGTATTTT. Translation: CPSSGVPGDTQYF.

This chain connects TRBV15 to TRBJ2-7; the D gene could be TRBD1 or TRBD2 (6 bases each). V lost 0 bases and J lost 5, with 11 bases in between. The CDR3 contains 14 residues. CDR1 and CDR2 from the germline V gene are LNHNV and YYDKDF (reference sequence). CDR3 protein: CATSREWGAHEQYF. In DNA form, the CDR3 reads TGTGCCACCAGCAGAGAATGGGGGGCCCACGAGCAGTACTTC.

This clonotype was observed many times. The gene calls are TRBV5-1 and TRBJ1-1; D is perhaps TRBD1 (6 bases). CDR1 SGHRS and CDR2 YFSETQ come from the germline V gene. The CDR3 contains 15 residues. V was cut by 0 bases and J by 3 bases, with 12 bases left in between. The CDR3 region is CASSLVEGDYTEAFF. The CDR3 nucleotides read TGCGCCAGCAGCTTGGTGGAGGGGGATTACACTGAAGCTTTCTTT.

This clonotype was detected ten times or more. V gene TRBV27 combines with J gene TRBJ1-2, with TRBD1 identical over 9 bases. Germline V gene sequence: CDR1 MNHEY, CDR2 SMNVEV (reference sequence). The CDR3 has 16 amino acids. V shed 5 bases and J 0 bases; nucleotides not matched to a gene: 7. CDR3 sequence: CASSPGTGWPNYGYTF. As DNA, the CDR3 is TGTGCCAGCAGTCCCGGGACAGGGTGGCCTAACTATGGCTACACCTTC.

This chain links TRBV19 with TRBJ2-7, with D maybe TRBD1 (5 bases). CDR1 LNHDA and CDR2 SQIVND come from the germline V gene (reference sequence). V was clipped by 4 bases and J by 7 bases, with 17 bases between them. This CDR3 contains 14 residues. CDR3 sequence: CASSTDMGRREQYF. Written as DNA, the CDR3 is TGTGCCAGTAGTACGGATATGGGGCGGCGGGAGCAGTACTTC.

This chain joins TRBV9 and TRBJ1-5; D is perhaps TRBD1 (6 bases). The CDR3 contains 14 residues. The V gene's germline CDR1 is SGDLS and CDR2 YYNGEE. Trimming cost V 4 bases and J 8 bases, with 16 bases left between them. The chain's CDR3 is CASSPTGTTEPQHF. CDR3 nucleotides: TGTGCCAGCAGCCCCACCGGGACAACGGAGCCCCAGCATTTT.

V and J are TRBV19 and TRBJ2-7; 8 bases are shared with TRBD1. Germline V CDR1 and CDR2: LNHDA, SQIVND (reference sequence). Trimming took 1 base from V and 9 from J; bases not matched to a gene: 5. The CDR3 length is 13 residues. In nucleotides, the CDR3 is TGTGCCAGTAGTATAGGACAGGGGTGGTGGCAGTACTTC. Encoded protein: CASSIGQGWWQYF.

This chain uses TRBV20-1 with TRBJ2-5, with 7 bases that match TRBD2. The CDR3 is made up of 15 amino acids. The ends lost 1 base at V and 1 base at J; junction bases unmatched: 6. From germline, CDR1 is DFQATT and CDR2 SNEGSKA (reference sequence). The CDR3 DNA reads TGCAGTGCTAGAGCTAGCGGACGCGTCCAAGAGACCCAGTACTTC. Translation: CSARASGRVQETQYF.

The gene calls are TRBV7-8 and TRBJ1-3; TRBD1 agrees at 7 bases. CDR1 is SGHVS and CDR2 is FQNEAQ in the germline V gene. Trimming cost V 5 bases and J 2 bases; bases outside gene matches: 6. This CDR3 contains 15 residues. Here the CDR3 reads CASSRQGEPGNTIYF. The CDR3 bases are TGTGCCAGCAGCAGACAGGGAGAGCCTGGAAACACCATATATTTT.

The CDR3 DNA is TGTGCCAGCAGCTTGGGACTTATCTACAATGAGCAGTTCTTC. Amino acids: CASSLGLIYNEQFF. The rearrangement links TRBV13 to TRBJ2-1; TRBD2 is a possible D gene (6 bases). V was pared by 3 bases and J by 3 bases, with 9 bases between. The CDR3 extends over 14 amino acids. In germline, CDR1 is PRHDT, CDR2 FYEKMQ (reference sequence).